The 21 T cell receptor beta chains below were found in one sample sequenced in a study of blood T cell repertoires in COVID-19. Using immunoSEQ multiplex PCR, the repertoire was profiled, and TCRdb retains in-frame clones only, with some absent. The sample consists of about 200,000 clones, roughly 83% of them appearing once. Source material: peripheral blood. The receptors here all came from a man aged 35-49 years with acute or convalescent COVID-19.

The chain combines TRBV4-1 with TRBJ1-5; tentative D call: TRBD1 (6 bases). CDR3 size: 17 residues. V dropped 0 bases and J dropped 5 bases, with 17 bases sitting between them. CDR1 MGHRA and CDR2 YSYEKL come from the germline V gene. DNA of the CDR3: TGCGCCAGCAGCCAAGATCGAGGGGTGAGGGGGTATCAGCCCCAGCATTTT. Its protein product is CASSQDRGVRGYQPQHF.

This chain joins TRBV6-5 and TRBJ1-2, with 9 nucleotides matching TRBD1. Germline CDR1 MNHEY, CDR2 SVGAGI. V lost 5 bases and J lost 3; bases outside the gene matches: 1. CDR3 size: 13 residues. For the CDR3, the DNA is TGTGCCAGCAGTAGGGACAGGGACTATGGCTACACCTTC. It is translated as CASSRDRDYGYTF.

V gene TRBV3-1 (or the pseudogene TRBV3-2) combines with J gene TRBJ1-1; 7 nucleotides align to TRBD1. The ends lost 3 bases at V and 4 bases at J; junction bases unmatched: 14. Germline CDR1 is LGHDT and CDR2 is YNNKEL (reference sequence). CDR3 length equals 17 residues. In nucleotides, the CDR3 is TGTGCCAGCAGCCAGGGGACAGTGGGGATAATGACCACTGAAGCTTTCTTT. Residues: CASSQGTVGIMTTEAFF.

The gene calls are TRBV27 and TRBJ1-1; maybe TRBD1 (5 bases). V gave up 3 bases and J gave up 7 bases, with 12 bases separating them. This CDR3 spans 13 amino acids. Germline V CDR1 and CDR2: MNHEY, SMNVEV (reference sequence). In DNA form, the CDR3 reads TGTGCCAGCAGTTTGGAGGGACTCGGTGAAGCTTTCTTT. It is translated as CASSLEGLGEAFF.

This clone has a handful of counts. DNA for the CDR3: TGTGCCAGCAGTGATCTCCCGGGCACTGAAGCTTTCTTT. Its protein is CASSDLPGTEAFF. This chain connects TRBV6-4 to TRBJ1-1; D is uncertain. Germline-derived CDR1 and CDR2 are MRHNA and SNTAGT. The CDR3 runs 13 residues. The V end lost 3 bases, the J end lost 4 bases, and 9 bases lay between the germline ends.

The chain combines TRBV5-1 with TRBJ1-3, with TRBD1 identical over 10 bases. V dropped 4 bases and J dropped 6; count of bases not matched to a gene: 7. CDR1 SGHRS and CDR2 YFSETQ come from the germline V gene. CDR3 length equals 15 residues. CDR3 DNA: TGCGCCAGCAGCAAGGGGACAGGGGAAGAAAACACCATATATTTT. Translated: CASSKGTGEENTIYF.

The chain links TRBV6-5 to TRBJ2-7; 7 nucleotides align to TRBD2. The V gene end was trimmed by 8 bases and the J gene end by 4 bases; junction bases not matched to a gene: 2. Germline V gene data show CDR1 as MNHEY and CDR2 as SVGAGI. This CDR3 has 11 amino acids. In DNA form, the CDR3 reads TGTGCCAGCTCCGGGGGGTACGAGCAGTACTTC. Translating gives CASSGGYEQYF.

This clone occurred a few times. CDR3 region: CASSLARESLYTF. The CDR3 nucleotides read TGTGCCAGCAGCTTAGCCAGGGAAAGTCTCTACACCTTC. The rearrangement uses TRBV7-2 and TRBJ1-2; TRBD1 might be the D (5 bases). In germline, CDR1 is SGHTA, CDR2 FQGNSA. CDR3 length: 13 amino acids. V lost 0 bases and J lost 10, with 12 bases in between.

V and J are TRBV10-1 and TRBJ2-1; D is unclear. Germline loops: CDR1 WNHNN, CDR2 SYGVQD (reference sequence). Between the trimmed V and J ends, which lost 5 bases and 6 bases, there was a span of 11 bases. The CDR3 has 13 residues. In DNA, the CDR3 is TGCGCCAGCAGTTATTCCGGTACCAATGAGCAGTTCTTC. Translated: CASSYSGTNEQFF.

The V gene is TRBV7-2, the J gene TRBJ1-3; 8 bases are a match to TRBD1. CDR1 SGHTA and CDR2 FQGNSA come from the germline V gene. V was pared by 4 bases and J by 0 bases, with 11 bases of the junction left unmatched. The length of the CDR3 is 18 residues. Written as DNA, the CDR3 is TGTGCCAGCAGCTCCGGGACAGGCGCATCACTCTCTGGAAACACCATATATTTT. This sequence encodes CASSSGTGASLSGNTIYF.

The V and J genes are TRBV5-1 and TRBJ1-4, with D tentatively TRBD1 (6 bases). Germline CDR1 reads SGHRS; CDR2 reads YFSETQ. Trimming stripped 3 bases from V and 6 bases from J, with 15 bases between. The CDR3 covers 15 residues. CDR3: CASSSLGGVDEKLFF. CDR3 in DNA: TGCGCCAGCAGCTCGCTAGGGGGGGTCGATGAAAAACTGTTTTTT.

This chain links TRBV18 with TRBJ2-1; D is perhaps TRBD1 (5 bases). The CDR3 loop spans 15 amino acids. Trimming pared 2 bases from V and 2 bases from J, leaving 10 bases between. The germline V gene has CDR1 KGHSH and CDR2 LQKENI. CDR3 sequence (DNA): TGTGCCAGCTCACCAGGGCAGGGCGCCTACAATGAGCAGTTCTTC. Translating gives CASSPGQGAYNEQFF.

The chain uses TRBV27 and TRBJ2-1; D remains ambiguous. V lost 3 bases and J 0 bases, leaving 15 bases between the germline ends. Per germline, CDR1 MNHEY and CDR2 SMNVEV (reference sequence). The CDR3 extends over 17 amino acids. The CDR3 DNA reads as TGTGCCAGCAGTTTTGGGTTGAGCCGGAGCTCCTACAATGAGCAGTTCTTC. Protein sequence: CASSFGLSRSSYNEQFF.

This chain connects TRBV10-2 to TRBJ2-2; 8 nucleotides agree with TRBD1. V trimming: 10 bases; J trimming: 7 bases; junction bases outside the gene matches: 11. This CDR3 comprises 14 residues. Germline CDR1 and CDR2: WSHSY and SAAADI. CDR3: CATADRVRFGELFF. For the CDR3, the DNA is TGCGCCACCGCGGACAGGGTTAGGTTCGGGGAGCTGTTTTTT.

The chain uses TRBV12-3 or TRBV12-4 and TRBJ1-2; D is undetermined. The germline V and J ends were trimmed by 7 bases and 2 bases, with 11 bases remaining between them. This CDR3 region has 13 residues. The CDR3 here is CASTPGWNYGYTF. CDR3 nucleotides: TGTGCCAGCACCCCAGGCTGGAACTATGGCTACACCTTC.

The chain links TRBV25-1 to TRBJ1-1, with TRBD1 identical over 8 bases. Looked up from germline, CDR1 is MGHDK and CDR2 is SYGVNS. The length of the CDR3 is 14 residues. V was pared by 2 bases and J by 9 bases, with 8 bases of the junction left unmatched. CDR3 DNA: TGTGCCAGCAGTGAAATTATAGGACAGGGCAAAGCTTTCTTT. Its translation: CASSEIIGQGKAFF.

CDR3 nucleotide sequence: TGTGCCAGCAGTTTAGAGTCCAGGGAGGTGGGAGAGACCCAGTACTTC. This codes for CASSLESREVGETQYF. The chain combines TRBV27 with TRBJ2-5; tentative D call: TRBD2 (6 bases). The CDR3 has 16 amino acids. V lost 2 bases and J lost 4, with 17 bases in between. CDR1 and CDR2 (germline): MNHEY, SMNVEV (reference sequence).

The J gene is TRBJ1-2, the V gene TRBV20-1; the D is unclear. Looked up from germline, CDR1 is DFQATT and CDR2 is SNEGSKA (reference sequence). The CDR3 is 11 residues long. The germline V and J ends were trimmed by 3 bases and 8 bases, with 10 bases remaining between them. The CDR3 sequence is CSASNIEGYTF. CDR3 DNA: TGCAGTGCTAGCAATATAGAGGGCTACACCTTC.

Only one count was recorded for this clone. The J gene is TRBJ2-5, the V gene TRBV11-2; TRBD2 is a possible D gene (6 bases). The CDR3 consists of 17 residues. Germline V gene lookup returns CDR1 SGHAT and CDR2 FQNNGV. The V and J ends lost 5 bases and 5 bases respectively, with 24 bases between them. The CDR3 DNA follows: TGTGCCAGCAGCCCATACCCGGGACTCACAAAGGGGGAGACCCAGTACTTC. It codes for CASSPYPGLTKGETQYF.

The genes are TRBV5-4 and TRBJ2-3; 14 bases are a match to TRBD2. V trimming: 3 bases; J trimming: 3 bases; junction bases outside the gene matches: 6. The germline V gene encodes CDR1 SGHNT and CDR2 YYREEE (reference sequence). The CDR3 covers 17 residues. The CDR3 DNA reads as TGTGCCAGCAGCTCGGGACTAGCGGGAGAAGGGACAGATACGCAGTATTTT. Amino acid sequence: CASSSGLAGEGTDTQYF.

The table lists this clone with a few counts. The rearrangement joins TRBV2 to TRBJ2-6; a possible D gene is TRBD2 (6 bases). Trimming removed 7 bases at V and 0 bases at J, with 13 bases between. This CDR3 is built from 16 residues. Germline V CDR1 and CDR2: SNHLY, FYNNEI. This chain's CDR3 is CASIGGGYSGANVLTF. The CDR3 DNA is TGTGCCAGCATCGGTGGAGGGTACTCTGGGGCCAACGTCCTGACTTTC.